This TCR beta chain came from a study of shared clonotypes between healthy human individuals. The CDR3 sequence is 13 residues long. From germline, CDR1 is LNHDA and CDR2 SQIVND (reference sequence). The trim removed 4 bases at V and 7 bases at J, leaving 5 bases unmatched. Some clones are missing from TCRdb's copy, which holds only in-frame ones; the method was immunoSEQ multiplex PCR. The table includes some 1.4 million clones, roughly 96% detected once. The origin of this receptor is a man between 25 and 39 years old in good health. The source material was naive CD4+ T cells sorted from blood. The sample's subset: CD45RA+ positively selected. The V call is TRBV19, the J call TRBJ2-3; 7 positions match TRBD1. CDR3 nucleotide sequence: TGTGCCAGTAGTACCGGACAGGTCCATACGCAGTATTTT. Protein product: CASSTGQVHTQYF.